Below are 6 T cell receptor beta chains sequenced from a single sample in a study of blood T cell repertoires in COVID-19. TCRdb keeps only in-frame clones here, not all; method: immunoSEQ multiplex PCR. The sample has about 110,000 clones; about 72% are singletons. Sequencing was performed on peripheral blood. These receptors all stem from a woman between 55 and 75 years old with acute or convalescent COVID-19.

The genes are TRBV3-1 (or the pseudogene TRBV3-2) and TRBJ2-5, with 13 nucleotides matching TRBD2. Losses at the gene ends were 5 bases for V and 7 bases for J; bases not matched to a gene: 10. Per germline, CDR1 LGHDT and CDR2 YNNKEL (reference sequence). The CDR3 extends over 16 amino acids. CDR3 sequence (DNA): TGTGCCAGCAGCTTGACTAGCGGGGGGAGCCGGGGGACCCAGTACTTC. Residues: CASSLTSGGSRGTQYF.

The chain has TRBV3-1 (or the pseudogene TRBV3-2) and TRBJ2-5, with D perhaps TRBD2 (7 bases). The CDR3 runs 14 residues. V was pared by 8 bases and J by 7 bases, with 20 bases between. In germline, CDR1 is LGHDT, CDR2 YNNKEL (reference sequence). The CDR3 reads CASGGASGKGTQYF. Here the CDR3 DNA reads TGTGCCAGCGGGGGGGCTAGCGGAAAGGGGACCCAGTACTTC.

V is TRBV7-2 and J is TRBJ2-5; TRBD2 agrees at 8 bases. V lost 2 bases to trimming and J lost 5 bases; unmatched junction nucleotides: 7. The CDR3 is made up of 15 amino acids. Germline loops: CDR1 SGHTA, CDR2 FQGNSA. The CDR3 DNA reads as TGTGCCAGCAGCTTATACGGGGGGGCATGGGAGACCCAGTACTTC. Residues: CASSLYGGAWETQYF.

The rearrangement links TRBV7-8 to TRBJ2-1; 8 bases are shared with TRBD2. With V trimmed by 7 bases and J by 10 bases, 15 bases remained unmatched. The CDR3 has 15 amino acids. Germline V gene sequence: CDR1 SGHVS, CDR2 FQNEAQ. The CDR3 region has the DNA TGTGCCAGCACCCTTGGAACTAGCGGCCTTGGCGAGCAGTTCTTC. Amino acids: CASTLGTSGLGEQFF.

The chain couples TRBV6-1 to TRBJ1-2; no clear D gene. Germline-derived CDR1 and CDR2 are MNHNS and SASEGT. Trimming took off 4 bases at V and 4 bases at J, with 10 bases between the two ends. The CDR3 consists of 13 residues. The CDR3 spells CASSGETIYGYTF. CDR3 DNA sequence: TGTGCCAGCAGTGGAGAGACAATCTATGGCTACACCTTC.

The chain recombines TRBV5-6 with TRBJ2-6; the match to TRBD1 covers 7 bases. The CDR3 runs 18 residues. With V trimmed by 1 base and J by 1 base, 8 bases remained unmatched. The germline gives CDR1 SGHDT, CDR2 YYEEEE. CDR3 nucleotide sequence: TGTGCCAGCAGCTTGAGAAGGGGGCGCCTATCTGGGGCCAACGTCCTGACTTTC. It encodes CASSLRRGRLSGANVLTF.